This T cell receptor beta chain was identified during a study of vaccination effects on CD4 cells after COVID-19. About the research overall: Samples collected post-vaccine were obtained a median of 72 days after the second dose. Points from the study as a whole: In vaccinees who were healthy, merely 1 out of 255 vaccine-induced clones cross-reacted with common cold coronaviruses. At late timepoints after vaccination, vaccine- and infection-induced clones shrank markedly.

As regards this clone: Its antigen is as yet unknown.

The CDR3 is 15 amino acids. CDR1 and CDR2 (germline): LNHDA, SQIVND (reference sequence). V was cut by 3 bases and J by 0 bases, with 9 bases left in between. Assay: immunoSEQ multiplex PCR; the TCRdb copy retains only in-frame clones and omits some. The table includes tens of thousands of clones, roughly 78% detected once. In the ViraFEST assay, antigen-specific CD4+ clonotypes were identified by expansion after peptide-pool stimulation. CD4+ T cell isolation took place after 10 days of culture. Two doses of either BNT162b2 or mRNA-1273 were given to each participant. All vaccine recipients tested negative for nucleocapsid antibodies and had never contracted SARS-CoV-2 infection.

The receptor was derived from a human donor who received a COVID-19 vaccine. Some clones in this sample may be carry-over from other donors' samples. The specimen comprised CD4+ T cells from PBMCs cultured with HCoV-NL63 spike peptides, sampled after COVID-19 vaccination. The chain employs TRBV19 and TRBJ2-1, with D maybe TRBD1 (5 bases). As DNA, the CDR3 is TGTGCCAGTAGTATGGGGCAGGGCTCCTACAATGAGCAGTTCTTC. Amino acid sequence: CASSMGQGSYNEQFF. The full variable domain, completed using reference TRBV19 and TRBJ2-1, is DGGITQSPKYLFRKEGQNVTLSCEQNLNHDAMYWYRQDPGQGLRLIYYSQIVNDFQKGDIAEGYSVSREKKESFPLTVTSAQKNPTAFYLCASSMGQGSYNEQFFGPGTRLTVL.